The text below deals with one TCR beta chain. This clonotype showed up just a few times. Its cognate antigen has yet to be identified. No much larger clonotype is one base removed from it; base qualities were not supplied. The data originate from a study of T cells after yellow fever vaccination (dated by TCRdb to between 2018 and 2021). For context, the study as a whole: The SMART-Seq v4 Ultra Low Input RNA kit was used to prepare libraries from fractions with low cell numbers. Two healthy male donors, one aged 18 to 30 and one aged 30 to 40 years, were included in the cohort. Blood samples were taken at several timepoints before and after primary and secondary immunization, and bulk PBMC replicates and cell subsets were isolated. Bulk TCR alpha and beta repertoires were sequenced longitudinally to track T-cell clones before and after primary and booster YFV17D yellow fever vaccination.

The junction shows trimming of 2 bases on V and 5 bases on J, plus 18 bases between the germline ends. The germline V gene (reference sequence) specifies DFQATT as CDR1 and SNEGSKA as CDR2. Reading from cysteine to phenylalanine, the CDR3 counts 15 amino acids. The read is trimmed to its CDR3 DNA, 45 bases read in frame from base 1. The treatment or condition label on this specimen signifies: live attenuated yellow fever vaccine strain. At each blood-draw timepoint, two biological replicates of bulk PBMCs were collected. PBMCs were isolated from peripheral blood using a standard Ficoll-Paque protocol. RNA was extracted with TriZol from bulk PBMCs, CD4 and CD8 fractions, and dextramer-positive and dextramer-negative fractions. TCR cDNA was synthesized by 5'RACE template switching, which introduced a universal primer site and unique molecular identifiers. cDNA synthesis was primed from both the TCR alpha and TCR beta constant segments. Library amplification used two PCR steps, and the second PCR step added sample barcodes and sequencing adapters. Libraries were sequenced on Illumina HiSeq 2500 (2x100 bp) or NovaSeq (2x150 bp). The paper's data handling went like this. MIGEC handled demultiplexing of reads and collapsing into UMI consensus sequences, while MiXCR performed V(D)J alignment. Vaccine-responding clonotypes were identified with edgeR using replicate PBMC samples, with FDR below 0.01 and a log2 fold change above 5 up to day 15 being required. CD4 or CD8 identity was assigned to each bulk clonotype according to whether the clonotype was present at higher abundance in the sequenced CD4 repertoire or the sequenced CD8 repertoire. Starting from the raw public reads, TCRdb applied fastp trimming at Q25, assembled clones with MiXCR and retained in-frame beta chains. Each entry is one CDR3 protein sequence, shown with its most common DNA and genes. TCRdb assigned the V and J calls; the authors' analysis was not used. The sample profile shows 600,000 to 750,000 distinct CDR3 sequences; 9% to 15% of them were found once. The ten most abundant clones make up 14% to 15% of the sample.

The paper's findings and limits, for the study overall: A small share of clonotypes occurred in both CD4 and CD8 compartments, likely arising from convergent recombination. Compared with the primary T-cell response, the secondary T-cell response was faster but weaker, reaching its peak on day 5 rather than on day 15. The study included only two donors, which limits how far the findings can be generalized. Computational filtering was needed because FACS-sorted repertoires could contain abundant contaminating clonotypes from the bulk population. After the booster, most clones that had expanded after primary vaccination were detected again (over 95% of CD4 and more than 85% of CD8), suggesting broad maintenance of memory.

The sequence is built from TRBV20-1 and TRBJ2-5, and the D gene may be TRBD1, 6 bases matching. Source: PBMCs, taken on the day of the yellow fever booster vaccination. This sequence was found in a man aged 25 to 40 who received the YFV17D yellow fever vaccine. In nucleotide form, the sequence is TGCAGTGCTAGATCAAGGACAGTCTCCGCTGAGACCCAGTACTTC. Its protein reads: CSARSRTVSAETQYF.